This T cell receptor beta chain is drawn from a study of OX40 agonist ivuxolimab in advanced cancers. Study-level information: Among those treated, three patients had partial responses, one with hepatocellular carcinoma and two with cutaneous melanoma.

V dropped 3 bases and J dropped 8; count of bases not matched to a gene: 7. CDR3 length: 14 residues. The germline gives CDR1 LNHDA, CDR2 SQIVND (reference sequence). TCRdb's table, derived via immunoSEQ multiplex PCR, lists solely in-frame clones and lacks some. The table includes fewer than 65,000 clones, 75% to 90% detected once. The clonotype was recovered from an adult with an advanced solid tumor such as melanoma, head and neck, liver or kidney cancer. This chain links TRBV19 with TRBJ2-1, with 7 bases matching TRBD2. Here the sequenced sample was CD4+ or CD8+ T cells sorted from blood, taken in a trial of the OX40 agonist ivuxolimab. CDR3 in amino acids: CASSIFREDDEQFF. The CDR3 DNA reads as TGTGCCAGTAGTATTTTCCGGGAGGACGATGAGCAGTTCTTC.